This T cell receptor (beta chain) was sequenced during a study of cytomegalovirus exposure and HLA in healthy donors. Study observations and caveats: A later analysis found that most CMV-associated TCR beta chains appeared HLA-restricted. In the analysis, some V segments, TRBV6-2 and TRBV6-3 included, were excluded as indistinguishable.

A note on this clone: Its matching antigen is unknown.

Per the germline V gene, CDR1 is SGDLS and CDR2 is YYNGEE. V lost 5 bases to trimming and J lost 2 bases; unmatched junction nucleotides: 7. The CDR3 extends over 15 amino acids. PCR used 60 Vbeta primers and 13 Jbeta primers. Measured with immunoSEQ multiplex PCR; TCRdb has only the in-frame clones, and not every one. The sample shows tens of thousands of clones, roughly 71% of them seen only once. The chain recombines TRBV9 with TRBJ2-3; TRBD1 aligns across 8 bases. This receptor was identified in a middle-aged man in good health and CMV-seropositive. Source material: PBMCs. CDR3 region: CASRPGTGPTDTQYF. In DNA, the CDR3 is TGTGCCAGCAGGCCGGGGACAGGCCCCACAGATACGCAGTATTTT. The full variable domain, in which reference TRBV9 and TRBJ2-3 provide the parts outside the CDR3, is DSGVTQTPKHLITATGQRVTLRCSPRSGDLSVYWYQQSLDQGLQFLIQYYNGEERAKGNILERFSAQQFPDLHSELNLSSLELGDSALYFCASRPGTGPTDTQYFGPGTRLTVL.